The 21 T cell receptor beta chains below were found in one sample sequenced in a study of blood T cell repertoires in COVID-19. Only in-frame clones appear in the TCRdb table, and some are missing; sequencing was by immunoSEQ multiplex PCR. The table records 280,000 or so clones, about nine tenths of them present only once. Sequenced material: peripheral blood. Receptor source: a woman in her twenties or thirties who had recovered from COVID-19.

The chain couples TRBV5-1 to TRBJ2-2; tentative D call: TRBD2 (6 bases). V lost 1 base, J lost 14 bases, and 15 bases lay in between. CDR1 and CDR2 from the germline V gene are SGHRS and YFSETQ. CDR3 size: 13 residues. This CDR3 reads CASSLSMEGILFF. CDR3 coding DNA: TGCGCCAGCAGCTTGAGTATGGAGGGGATTCTGTTTTTT.

The gene calls are TRBV5-1 and TRBJ1-1, with 8 bases fitting TRBD1. The CDR3 is made up of 15 amino acids. From germline, CDR1 is SGHRS and CDR2 YFSETQ. Trimming removed 0 bases from V and 6 bases from J; junction bases left unmatched: 7. CDR3 nucleotides: TGCGCCAGCAGCTTGGCCGCCGACAGGGGAGCTGAAGCTTTCTTT. Its protein product is CASSLAADRGAEAFF.

This sequence joins TRBV3-1 (or the pseudogene TRBV3-2) and TRBJ1-5, with 9 bases fitting TRBD1. The germline gives CDR1 LGHDT, CDR2 YNNKEL (reference sequence). This CDR3 comprises 14 residues. After removal of 4 bases from V and 2 bases from J, the junction contained 0 bases not matched to a gene. The chain's CDR3 is CASSRTGGNQPQHF. The DNA of the CDR3 is TGTGCCAGCAGCCGGACAGGGGGCAATCAGCCCCAGCATTTT.

The V gene is TRBV2, the J gene TRBJ1-1; D remains ambiguous. The V gene's germline CDR1 is SNHLY and CDR2 FYNNEI. The CDR3 runs 13 residues. V was pared by 4 bases and J by 2 bases, with 8 bases between. CDR3 loop: CASSGAGNTEAFF. The CDR3 nucleotides are TGTGCCAGCAGTGGGGCGGGTAACACTGAAGCTTTCTTT.

The chain employs TRBV11-3 and TRBJ2-2; D is uncertain. Germline V gene sequence: CDR1 SGHNT, CDR2 YENEEA. V dropped 1 base and J dropped 1 base, with 7 bases sitting between them. The CDR3 is 15 amino acids. The CDR3 loop is CASSLGLMNTGELFF. In DNA form, the CDR3 reads TGTGCCAGCAGCTTAGGGCTCATGAACACCGGGGAGCTGTTTTTT.

V is TRBV7-2 and J is TRBJ2-7, with D tentatively TRBD2 (6 bases). The CDR3 sequence is 15 residues long. The germline V gene has CDR1 SGHTA and CDR2 FQGNSA. Trimming left V 0 bases short and J 3 bases short, with 12 bases between. In DNA form, the CDR3 reads TGTGCCAGCAGCTTAGCAGGGAGGCTCGACTACGAGCAGTACTTC. It encodes CASSLAGRLDYEQYF.

This clone was seen once. The V and J genes are TRBV29-1 and TRBJ1-1; D might be TRBD1 (5 bases). The germline V gene encodes CDR1 SQVTM and CDR2 ANQGSEA. Trimming left V 7 bases short and J 1 base short, with 10 bases between. The CDR3 has 12 amino acids. The CDR3 is CSASTGNTEAFF. The DNA of the CDR3 is TGCAGCGCCAGCACAGGGAACACTGAAGCTTTCTTT. The complete variable domain, with remaining parts taken from reference TRBV29-1 and TRBJ1-1, reads SAVISQKPSRDICQRGTSLTIQCQVDSQVTMMFWYRQQPGQSLTLIATANQGSEATYESGFVIDKFPISRPNLTFSTLTVSNMSPEDSSIYLCSASTGNTEAFFGQGTRLTVV.

In its sample, this clone was seen once. The chain is built from TRBV2 and TRBJ2-1; D is unclear. Trimming removed 4 bases at V and 8 bases at J, with 12 bases between. The CDR3 has 13 amino acids. The germline CDR1 and CDR2 sequences are SNHLY and FYNNEI. CDR3 bases: TGTGCCAGCAGTGTATCCTTGGCCGATGAGCAGTTCTTC. Protein: CASSVSLADEQFF.

J is TRBJ1-4 and V is TRBV3-1 (or the pseudogene TRBV3-2), with D perhaps TRBD1 (5 bases). This CDR3 has 15 amino acids. CDR1 and CDR2 (germline): LGHDT, YNNKEL (reference sequence). V was clipped by 0 bases and J by 8 bases, with 13 bases between them. CDR3 coding DNA: TGTGCCAGCAGCCAAGAAGGAGGGGAGGGGGAAAAACTGTTTTTT. As protein: CASSQEGGEGEKLFF.

The chain couples TRBV5-1 to TRBJ2-5; TRBD2 might be the D (7 bases). The V end lost 3 bases, the J end lost 1 base, and 16 bases lay between the germline ends. Looked up from germline, CDR1 is SGHRS and CDR2 is YFSETQ. This CDR3 spans 16 amino acids. CDR3 loop: CASSWAVGGAQETQYF. CDR3 in DNA: TGCGCCAGCAGCTGGGCTGTAGGGGGGGCCCAAGAGACCCAGTACTTC.

This clone was counted a single time. J is TRBJ1-1 and V is TRBV5-6, with TRBD1 matching 8 bases. CDR3 length equals 16 residues. The germline V gene encodes CDR1 SGHDT and CDR2 YYEEEE. Trimming removed 3 bases from V and 6 bases from J; junction bases left unmatched: 13. The DNA of the CDR3 is TGTGCCAGCAGCTGGACAGGGAACCTTTTACCCCCTGAAGCTTTCTTT. Translation gives CASSWTGNLLPPEAFF.

This chain uses TRBV28 with TRBJ1-5, with TRBD1 matching 7 bases. This CDR3 has 15 amino acids. V lost 5 bases, J lost 2 bases, and 6 bases stayed unmatched. Germline values: CDR1 MDHEN, CDR2 SYDVKM. The CDR3 sequence: CASSNTGAGNQPQHF. The CDR3 coding sequence is TGTGCCAGCAGTAATACAGGGGCAGGCAATCAGCCCCAGCATTTT. Combining the CDR3 with reference TRBV28 and TRBJ1-5 gives the whole variable domain DVKVTQSSRYLVKRTGEKVFLECVQDMDHENMFWYRQDPGLGLRLIYFSYDVKMKEKGDIPEGYSVSREKKERFSLILESASTNQTSMYLCASSNTGAGNQPQHFGDGTRLSIL.

The V call is TRBV28, the J call TRBJ1-2, with D uncertain. V lost 3 bases, J lost 0 bases, and 8 bases lay in between. Germline-derived CDR1 and CDR2 are MDHEN and SYDVKM. This CDR3 is 14 amino acids long. The CDR3 coding sequence is TGTGCCAGCAGTTTTGGGCAGGCTAACTATGGCTACACCTTC. It specifies CASSFGQANYGYTF.

The V and J genes are TRBV30 and TRBJ2-7; the D gene is possibly TRBD1 (6 bases). Per germline, CDR1 GTSNPN and CDR2 SVGIG (reference sequence). The CDR3 has 13 amino acids. With 2 bases removed from V and 6 bases from J, the gap between germline ends came to 14 bases. In nucleotides, the CDR3 is TGTGCCTGGAGTACAGGGATCACCGTCGAGCAGTACTTC. Protein sequence: CAWSTGITVEQYF.

The chain combines TRBV18 with TRBJ1-5; D may be TRBD1 (5 bases). The CDR3 totals 16 residues. Germline lookup yields CDR1 KGHSH and CDR2 LQKENI. Trimming took 6 bases from V and 4 from J, leaving 19 bases between them. The CDR3 region has the DNA TGTGCCAGCTCGAGGATTGGAGGGGAGGGGAATCAGCCCCAGCATTTT. Its protein product is CASSRIGGEGNQPQHF.

This clone occurred a few times. In nucleotides, the CDR3 is TGTGCCAGCAACCCCCCGAGCTCTGGAAACACCATATATTTT. It encodes CASNPPSSGNTIYF. The chain is built from TRBV7-9 and TRBJ1-3, with D hard to call. This CDR3 is built from 14 residues. Per germline, CDR1 SEHNR and CDR2 FQNEAQ (reference sequence). V was cut by 7 bases and J by 0 bases, with 10 bases left in between. Variable domain in full (rest from reference TRBV7-9 and TRBJ1-3): DTGVSQNPRHKITKRGQNVTFRCDPISEHNRLYWYRQTLGQGPEFLTYFQNEAQLEKSRLLSDRFSAERPKGSFSTLEIQRTEQGDSAMYLCASNPPSSGNTIYFGEGSWLTVV.

J is TRBJ2-7 and V is TRBV11-2; perhaps TRBD1 as D (5 bases). Germline V gene sequence: CDR1 SGHAT, CDR2 FQNNGV. Trimming removed 4 bases from V and 2 bases from J, with 15 bases in between. The CDR3 length is 15 residues. The CDR3 reads CASSSAGHGAYEQYF. CDR3 sequence (DNA): TGTGCCAGCAGCTCTGCAGGGCATGGGGCCTACGAGCAGTACTTC.

The chain links TRBV5-1 to TRBJ2-1; 9 bases line up with TRBD1. Germline CDR1 and CDR2: SGHRS and YFSETQ. This CDR3 has 16 amino acids. V dropped 5 bases and J dropped 4; count of bases not matched to a gene: 10. The CDR3 DNA reads as TGCGCCAGCAGTCCCGGGACAGGGCCGCCATACAATGAGCAGTTCTTC. This sequence encodes CASSPGTGPPYNEQFF.

This chain uses TRBV29-1 with TRBJ1-1; 7 nucleotides align to TRBD1. Trimming cost V 7 bases and J 1 base; bases outside gene matches: 6. This CDR3 contains 13 residues. CDR1 is SQVTM, CDR2 ANQGSEA, per germline. The CDR3 nucleotides are TGCAGCGCCTTAGACAGGGAGAACACTGAAGCTTTCTTT. Translated, it gives CSALDRENTEAFF.

This chain links TRBV6-5 with TRBJ2-7; D is uncertain. The CDR3 length is 14 residues. Germline V gives CDR1 MNHEY, CDR2 SVGAGI. Deletions cut 4 bases from V and 0 bases from J, with 10 bases between. The CDR3 sequence: CASSWSGYSYEQYF. The CDR3 DNA follows: TGTGCCAGCAGTTGGTCGGGTTACTCCTACGAGCAGTACTTC.

The V call is TRBV7-9, the J call TRBJ2-6, with D unresolved. Germline loops: CDR1 SEHNR, CDR2 FQNEAQ (reference sequence). Trimming left V 5 bases short and J 0 bases short, with 14 bases between. The CDR3 sequence is 17 residues long. The chain's CDR3 is CASSPLGQSSGANVLTF. CDR3 nucleotides: TGTGCCAGCAGCCCCCTAGGCCAGAGCTCTGGGGCCAACGTCCTGACTTTC. The full variable domain, in which reference TRBV7-9 and TRBJ2-6 provide the parts outside the CDR3, is DTGVSQNPRHKITKRGQNVTFRCDPISEHNRLYWYRQTLGQGPEFLTYFQNEAQLEKSRLLSDRFSAERPKGSFSTLEIQRTEQGDSAMYLCASSPLGQSSGANVLTFGAGSRLTVL.